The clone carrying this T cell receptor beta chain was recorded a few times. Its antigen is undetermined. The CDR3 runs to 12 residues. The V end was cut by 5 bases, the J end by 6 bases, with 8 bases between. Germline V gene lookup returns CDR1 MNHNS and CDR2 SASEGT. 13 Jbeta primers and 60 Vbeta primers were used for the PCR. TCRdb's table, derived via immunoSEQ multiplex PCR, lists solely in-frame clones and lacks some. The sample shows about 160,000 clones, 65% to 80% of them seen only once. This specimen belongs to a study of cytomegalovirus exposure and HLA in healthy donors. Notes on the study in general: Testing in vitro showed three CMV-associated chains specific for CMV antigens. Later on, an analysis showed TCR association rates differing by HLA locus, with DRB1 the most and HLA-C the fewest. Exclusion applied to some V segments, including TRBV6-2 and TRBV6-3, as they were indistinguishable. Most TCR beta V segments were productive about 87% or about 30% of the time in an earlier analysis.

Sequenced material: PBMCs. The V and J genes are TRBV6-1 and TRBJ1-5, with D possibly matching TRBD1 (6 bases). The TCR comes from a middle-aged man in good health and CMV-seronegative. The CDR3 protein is CASSFRGQPQHF. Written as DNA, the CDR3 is TGTGCCAGCAGTTTCAGGGGTCAGCCCCAGCATTTT.